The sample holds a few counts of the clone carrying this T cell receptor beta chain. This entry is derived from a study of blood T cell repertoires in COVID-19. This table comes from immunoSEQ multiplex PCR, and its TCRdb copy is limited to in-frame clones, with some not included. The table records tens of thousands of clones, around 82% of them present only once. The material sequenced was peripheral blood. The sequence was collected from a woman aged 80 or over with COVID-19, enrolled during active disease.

In DNA, the CDR3 is TGCGCCAGCAGCTTGCAGAACCTGAACACTGAAGCTTTCTTT. This sequence encodes CASSLQNLNTEAFF. The rearrangement uses TRBV5-1 and TRBJ1-1; D is unresolved. Trimming removed 1 base at V and 0 bases at J, with 7 bases between. Germline CDR1 SGHRS, CDR2 YFSETQ. The CDR3 totals 14 residues.